This TCR beta chain was sequenced for a study of cytomegalovirus exposure and HLA in healthy donors. This PCR relied on a set of 60 Vbeta primers and 13 Jbeta primers. Clones were read by immunoSEQ multiplex PCR, and TCRdb kept only the in-frame ones, dropping some. This table has 160,000 or so clones, about 80% appearing once. Whole-study findings and limits: TCR beta V- and J-gene trimming was later associated with a missense DCLRE1C variant.

This clone was counted a few times. The antigen remains undetermined. The sequencing sample was made of PBMCs. This TCR was recovered from a man aged 45-65 years in good health and CMV-seropositive.

CDR3 sequence: CASTGTSFYEQYF. The CDR3 DNA reads as TGTGCCAGCACAGGAACCAGTTTTTACGAGCAGTACTTC. The chain links TRBV6-6 to TRBJ2-7; no reliable D call. Trimming took off 7 bases at V and 4 bases at J, with 14 bases between the two ends. CDR3 length: 13 amino acids. Germline CDR1 is MNHNY and CDR2 is SVGAGI (reference sequence).